These T cell receptor beta chains were read from a single sample in a study of radiation and T cells in renal cell carcinoma. The repertoire was sequenced with immunoSEQ multiplex PCR; TCRdb's copy has only in-frame clones and lacks some. The data show about 12,000 clones, around 65% seen once. Sequencing used tumor tissue, obtained from a patient whose treatment was nephrectomy without radiotherapy. These receptors were obtained from a woman aged 80 or over with renal cell carcinoma. Both conserved end residues are part of each CDR3. The D gene is left open where the match is weak. For some rows the clone size is stated as once, few or many, or as a class when expanded; others skip it.

j_call d_call v_call clone_size cdr3_length cdr3_nt cdr3_aa
TRBJ2-3 . TRBV4-1 . 15 TGCGCCAGCAGCCGCCAGACCAGCGTCGGAGATACGCAGTATTTT CASSRQTSVGDTQYF
TRBJ2-2 TRBD2 TRBV9 . 17 TGTGCCAGCAGCCCTTGGACTAGCGGGGTGAACACCGGGGAGCTGTTTTTT CASSPWTSGVNTGELFF
TRBJ2-1 . TRBV9 . 14 TGTGCCAGCAGCGTAGGGGACATTGTCTATGAGCAGTTCTTC CASSVGDIVYEQFF
TRBJ2-2 . TRBV11-2 . 15 TGTGCCAGCAGCTTTACAGGGTCTGTCACCGGGGAGCTGTTTTTT CASSFTGSVTGELFF
TRBJ1-5 TRBD1 TRBV19 . 14 TGTGCCAGTAGTACGACAGGGGGTGGACAGCCCCAGCATTTT CASSTTGGGQPQHF
TRBJ2-1 . TRBV28 . 15 TGTGCCAGCAGTTTAACTTCGGACAGATACAATGAGCAGTTCTTC CASSLTSDRYNEQFF
TRBJ1-5 TRBD1 TRBV19 . 14 TGTGCCAGTAGCGGGGACAGGGATAGGCAGCCCCAGCATTTT CASSGDRDRQPQHF
TRBJ2-4 . TRBV4-1 . 14 TGCGCCAGCAGCCAACAAGAAGCCAAAAACATTCAGTACTTC CASSQQEAKNIQYF
TRBJ1-1 . TRBV7-2 . 14 TGTGCCAGCAGCGCCGCGTCGGGCTACACTGAAGCTTTCTTT CASSAASGYTEAFF
TRBJ2-7 TRBD1 TRBV7-9 . 17 TGTGCCAGCCAAAGAGGACAGGGCCCTCTGAGCTCCTACGAGCAGTACTTC CASQRGQGPLSSYEQYF
TRBJ2-5 . TRBV28 . 15 TGTGCCAGCAGTTTATTCCGGGTAGGACAAGAGACCCAGTACTTC CASSLFRVGQETQYF
TRBJ1-4 TRBD1 TRBV19 . 14 TGTGCCAGCGGACAGGTTTTAGGTAATGAAAAACTGTTTTTT CASGQVLGNEKLFF
TRBJ1-4 . TRBV10-3 . 17 TGTGCCATCAGTGAGTCGACTTTGTTTCCCCCGAATGAAAAACTGTTTTTT CAISESTLFPPNEKLFF
TRBJ2-5 . TRBV7-2 . 13 TGTGCCAGCAGCTTAGAAGGGACGGAGACCCAGTACTTC CASSLEGTETQYF
TRBJ2-3 . TRBV11-3 . 16 TGTGCCAGCAGCACTGGGACGGACGCCAGCACAGATACGCAGTATTTT CASSTGTDASTDTQYF
TRBJ2-5 . TRBV5-1 . 16 TGCGCCAGCAGCCACGGGCCGTGGGGAGTCGAGGAGACCCAGTACTTC CASSHGPWGVEETQYF
TRBJ1-2 . TRBV6-5 few 14 TGTGCCAGCAGGCTTACCTCGGTAATCGATGGCTACACCTTC CASRLTSVIDGYTF
TRBJ2-3 . TRBV10-1 . 12 TGCGCCAGCAGTGAGTCAGAGTTTGCGCAGTATTTT CASSESEFAQYF
TRBJ2-1 . TRBV29-1 . 11 TGCAGCGTTCTCCCCTACAATGAGCAGTTCTTC CSVLPYNEQFF
TRBJ1-4 . TRBV4-3 . 15 TGCGCCAGCAGCCAAGGAGCAGGAGGAGGTGAAAAACTGTTTTTT CASSQGAGGGEKLFF
TRBJ2-5 TRBD2 TRBV7-9 . 16 TGTGCCAGCAGCTCGTCCGGGACTAGCGGGGTGGAGACCCAGTACTTC CASSSSGTSGVETQYF
TRBJ2-2 TRBD1 TRBV27 once 18 TGTGCCAGCAGTTTATGGGCCCGAACAGGGGTGGGCACCGGGGAGCTGTTTTTT CASSLWARTGVGTGELFF
TRBJ1-2 . TRBV5-1 once 14 TGCGCCAGCAGCTCAGGCAGGGGAAGTGCGGGCTACACCTTC CASSSGRGSAGYTF
TRBJ2-1 TRBD2 TRBV19 . 16 TGTGCCAGTAGTATAGAAGCCAGCGGGGGATACAATGAGCAGTTCTTC CASSIEASGGYNEQFF
TRBJ2-2 . TRBV10-3 once 13 TGTGCCATCAGTGGGGGCCGGACCGGGGAGCTGTTTTTT CAISGGRTGELFF
TRBJ1-2 . TRBV16 . 12 TGTGCCAGCAGCCGGGACGGCTATGGCTACACCTTC CASSRDGYGYTF
TRBJ2-5 . TRBV7-2 . 11 TGTGCCACCCGGTGGGGGGAGACCCAGTACTTC CATRWGETQYF
TRBJ1-2 . TRBV27 few 12 TGTGCCAGCAGTGACCGTTTGGTCGGCTACACCTTC CASSDRLVGYTF
TRBJ1-4 TRBD1 TRBV4-3 . 15 TGCGCCAGCAGCCGGACCGGGACAGGGGATGAAAAACTGTTTTTT CASSRTGTGDEKLFF
TRBJ2-6 . TRBV4-1 . 16 TGCGCCAGCAGCCAAGACAGGGGAACTGGGGCCAACGTCCTGACTTTC CASSQDRGTGANVLTF
TRBJ1-6 . TRBV5-1 . 14 TGCGCCAGCAGCTTGCGGCAGGGTTTTCCAACCCTCCACTTT CASSLRQGFPTLHF
TRBJ1-2 . TRBV5-8 once 12 TGTGCCAGCAGCTTAACGTATACGCTCTACACCTTC CASSLTYTLYTF
TRBJ2-5 . TRBV5-1 . 11 TGCGCCAGCAGCTCCCAAGAGACCCAGTACTTC CASSSQETQYF
TRBJ1-5 . TRBV7-2 few 14 TGTGCCAGCAGCTTCGACGGGACTCGCAAGCCCCAGCATTTT CASSFDGTRKPQHF
TRBJ2-3 . TRBV7-7 . 14 TGTGCTAGCAGCTTGGGGCAGGGCACAGATACGCAGTATTTT CASSLGQGTDTQYF
TRBJ2-4 TRBD2 TRBV6-1 . 17 TGTGCCAGCAGTGAAAGTGGGAGGGTGGGGGCCAAAAACATTCAGTACTTC CASSESGRVGAKNIQYF
TRBJ2-4 TRBD1 TRBV29-1 . 11 TGCAGCGTTGTGACAGGGGACATTCAGTACTTC CSVVTGDIQYF
TRBJ1-1 . TRBV18 once 12 TGTGCCAGCTCCCAGGGAAATGCCGAAGCTTTCTTT CASSQGNAEAFF
TRBJ2-7 TRBD2 TRBV7-9 . 15 TGTGCCAGCAGCTACGGGCGGGGGGCGCCGAACGAGCAGTACTTC CASSYGRGAPNEQYF
TRBJ1-2 TRBD1 TRBV19 . 11 TGTGCCAGTAGGAGACAGGGAGGCTACACCTTC CASRRQGGYTF
TRBJ1-2 TRBD1 TRBV6-5 once 14 TGTGCCAGCAGTGACAGGACAGGCGACTATGGCTACACCTTC CASSDRTGDYGYTF
TRBJ1-2 TRBD1 TRBV27 few 14 TGTGCCAGCAGCAGGGACAGGAGTTACTATGGCTACACCTTC CASSRDRSYYGYTF
TRBJ2-5 TRBD1 TRBV29-1 . 12 TGCAGCGTGGAGACAGGGTCAGAGACCCAGTACTTC CSVETGSETQYF
TRBJ2-1 . TRBV10-1 . 15 TGCGCCAGCAGTGAGTCCGGGACACCTCTCAATGAGCAGTTCTTC CASSESGTPLNEQFF
TRBJ2-6 . TRBV29-1 . 15 TGCAGCGTTGAAGTCGGGGCTGCTGGGGCCAACGTCCTGACTTTC CSVEVGAAGANVLTF
TRBJ2-2 . TRBV28 . 16 TGTGCCAGCAGCCGCCGGGTCAAGGCGGGCACCGGGGAGCTGTTTTTT CASSRRVKAGTGELFF
TRBJ2-7 . TRBV2 few 16 TGTGCCAGCAGTCCTCGGGGCAGGGGTAGGTTTGGCGAGCAGTACTTC CASSPRGRGRFGEQYF
TRBJ1-5 TRBD1 TRBV5-6 . 15 TGTGCCAGCAGCAAAGCCGGGACAGGGAATCAGCCCCAGCATTTT CASSKAGTGNQPQHF